The 16 T cell receptor beta chains listed next were all sequenced from one sample in a study of T cells after yellow fever vaccination. MiXCR, applied by TCRdb to the 5' RACE reads, yields one record per CDR3 protein. The sample comprises about 300,000 distinct CDR3 sequences, 6.8% of which are singletons, and roughly 19% rests with the top ten. The sample in question was PBMCs, obtained approximately 40 days after the first yellow fever vaccination. These receptor sequences come from a young man who received the YFV17D yellow fever vaccine.

V usage is TRBV3-1 and J usage is TRBJ1-1, with no clear D. This CDR3 contains 16 residues. Germline V gene sequence: CDR1 LGHDT, CDR2 YNNKEL (reference sequence). V lost 3 bases to trimming and J lost 0 bases, with 14 bases between them. The CDR3 nucleotides read TGTGCCAGCAGCCAGGGAACCCTAGTGATGAACACTGAAGCTTTCTTT. This codes for CASSQGTLVMNTEAFF.

This clonotype was seen a handful of times. This chain joins TRBV7-2 and TRBJ2-7, with 8 nucleotides matching TRBD1. Germline V lookup: CDR1 SGHTA, CDR2 FQGNSA. The V gene end was trimmed by 2 bases and the J gene end by 2 bases; junction bases not matched to a gene: 8. This CDR3 region has 16 residues. CDR3 DNA sequence: TGTGCCAGCAGCTTATTCGCCGGGACAGGACCCTACGAGCAGTACGTC. Its translation is CASSLFAGTGPYEQYV.

This clonotype was seen many times. The J gene is TRBJ2-1, the V gene TRBV7-2; the D gene is possibly TRBD2 (7 bases). This CDR3 has 15 residues. Per germline, CDR1 SGHTA and CDR2 FQGNSA. Trimming took 5 bases from V and 6 from J, leaving 17 bases between them. The CDR3 coding sequence is TGTGCCAGCAGCATGTGGGGGGGGGCCGTCAATGAGCAGTTCTTC. Its translation is CASSMWGGAVNEQFF.

There are a few counts of this clonotype. The genes are TRBV5-1 and TRBJ1-1; 7 nucleotides align to TRBD1. Germline CDR1 is SGHRS and CDR2 is YFSETQ. This CDR3 region has 16 residues. V dropped 4 bases and J dropped 4; count of bases not matched to a gene: 13. This CDR3 reads CASSMATTGRGTEAFF. In DNA, the CDR3 is TGCGCCAGCAGCATGGCCACGACAGGGCGAGGCACTGAAGCTTTCTTT.

The rearrangement uses TRBV6-5 and TRBJ2-2; D call uncertain. The CDR3 contains 15 residues. Germline CDR1 MNHEY, CDR2 SVGAGI. V dropped 3 bases and J dropped 4 bases, with 12 bases sitting between them. CDR3 amino acids: CASSYRGRTTGELFF. For the CDR3, the DNA is TGTGCCAGCAGTTATCGTGGACGGACCACCGGGGAGCTGTTTTTT.

The chain combines TRBV7-2 with TRBJ1-2; D gene ambiguous. The germline CDR1 and CDR2 sequences are SGHTA and FQGNSA. Between the trimmed V and J ends, which lost 5 bases and 4 bases, there was a span of 11 bases. This CDR3 is 13 amino acids long. CDR3: CASSPGMRYGYTF. CDR3 DNA: TGTGCCAGCAGCCCCGGCATGCGCTATGGCTACACCTTC.

This clonotype was seen repeatedly, ten times or more. V usage is TRBV5-1 and J usage is TRBJ1-2; 7 nucleotides line up with TRBD1. CDR1 and CDR2 (germline): SGHRS, YFSETQ. This CDR3 comprises 17 residues. J lost 3 bases, V lost 3 bases, and 14 bases had no gene match. CDR3 amino acids: CASSYFPPGQSDYGYTF. The CDR3 nucleotides are TGCGCCAGCAGCTATTTCCCCCCGGGACAGAGCGACTATGGCTACACCTTC.

This clonotype occurred many times. The chain uses TRBV4-2 and TRBJ2-1; D may be TRBD1 (6 bases). Germline V gene sequence: CDR1 LGHNA, CDR2 YNFKEQ. This CDR3 is 14 amino acids long. The V gene lost 8 bases and the J gene lost 8 bases, with 19 bases spanning the gap. CDR3 sequence: CASAPWTNRDEQFF. The CDR3 coding sequence is TGTGCCAGCGCACCGTGGACGAACAGGGATGAGCAGTTCTTC.

Only a few counts were recorded for this clonotype. The rearrangement uses TRBV7-8 and TRBJ1-2; possibly TRBD1 for D (6 bases). This CDR3 contains 14 residues. Looked up from germline, CDR1 is SGHVS and CDR2 is FQNEAQ. Trimming pared 2 bases from V and 2 bases from J, leaving 9 bases between. CDR3 coding DNA: TGTGCCAGCAGCTTAATTCAGGGGAACTATGGCTACACCTTC. Translation: CASSLIQGNYGYTF. Filled out from reference TRBV7-8 and TRBJ1-2, the complete variable domain reads GAGVSQSPRYKVAKRGQDVALRCDPISGHVSLFWYQQALGQGPEFLTYFQNEAQLDKSGLPSDRFFAERPEGSVSTLKIQRTQQEDSAVYLCASSLIQGNYGYTFGSGTRLTVV.

This clonotype showed up many times. This chain connects TRBV7-6 to TRBJ2-1; D might be TRBD2 (5 bases). The CDR3 has 15 amino acids. Germline V gives CDR1 SGHVS, CDR2 FNYEAQ. Between the trimmed V and J ends, which lost 5 bases and 7 bases, there was a span of 18 bases. As DNA, the CDR3 is TGTGCCAGCAGCCTGGATAAGGACTTTCAAAATGAGCAGTTCTTC. Protein sequence: CASSLDKDFQNEQFF. Variable domain in full (rest from reference TRBV7-6 and TRBJ2-1): GAGVSQSPRYKVTKRGQDVALRCDPISGHVSLYWYRQALGQGPEFLTYFNYEAQQDKSGLPNDRFSAERPEGSISTLTIQRTEQRDSAMYRCASSLDKDFQNEQFFGPGTRLTVL.

There are a few counts of this clonotype. The chain has TRBV7-2 and TRBJ1-1, with D tentatively TRBD1 (5 bases). The V gene lost 1 base and the J gene lost 1 base, with 10 bases spanning the gap. The CDR3 has 15 residues. Germline V gene data show CDR1 as SGHTA and CDR2 as FQGNSA. The chain's CDR3 is CASSLVGRANTEAFF. Written as DNA, the CDR3 is TGTGCCAGCAGCTTAGTAGGCAGGGCGAACACTGAAGCTTTCTTT.

The genes are TRBV7-2 and TRBJ1-1; D is perhaps TRBD1 (6 bases). Germline V lookup: CDR1 SGHTA, CDR2 FQGNSA. The CDR3 covers 16 residues. The ends were cut back, 4 bases at V and 0 bases at J, with 15 bases in the middle. Here the CDR3 reads CASSSGQPLMNTEAFF. The DNA for the CDR3 is TGTGCCAGCAGCTCCGGACAGCCCCTTATGAACACTGAAGCTTTCTTT.

This clonotype was seen more than once but under ten times. The gene calls are TRBV3-1 and TRBJ1-2; D is uncertain. This CDR3 is built from 12 residues. Per the germline V gene, CDR1 is LGHDT and CDR2 is YNNKEL (reference sequence). The V end was cut by 3 bases, the J end by 8 bases, with 10 bases between. In DNA, the CDR3 is TGTGCCAGCAGCCAGCAGCGGCAGGGCTACACCTTC. It codes for CASSQQRQGYTF. Full variable domain (rest looked up from reference TRBV3-1 and TRBJ1-2): DTAVSQTPKYLVTQMGNDKSIKCEQNLGHDTMYWYKQDSKKFLKIMFSYNNKELIINETVPNRFSPKSPDKAHLNLHINSLELGDSAVYFCASSQQRQGYTFGSGTRLTVV.

This clonotype turned up a few times. This chain joins TRBV29-1 and TRBJ2-3; D possibly matches TRBD1 or TRBD2 (5 bases each). This CDR3 has 15 amino acids. CDR1 is SQVTM, CDR2 ANQGSEA, per germline. The V end lost 3 bases, the J end lost 0 bases, and 13 bases lay between the germline ends. CDR3 coding DNA: TGCAGCGTTGACGGTCTGGGGACGAGCACAGATACGCAGTATTTT. As protein: CSVDGLGTSTDTQYF.

The chain carries TRBV2 and TRBJ1-4, with D tentatively TRBD1 (5 bases). The CDR3 is 11 residues long. Germline CDR1 is SNHLY and CDR2 is FYNNEI. Trimming removed 5 bases from V and 15 bases from J, with 13 bases in between. The CDR3 DNA sequence: TGTGCCAGCAGTAAGGAGGGGACCGTGTTTTTT. Translation: CASSKEGTVFF.

This clonotype was counted ten times or more. V is TRBV5-5 and J is TRBJ1-1, with TRBD1 matching 11 bases. V was clipped by 4 bases and J by 6 bases; unmatched bases: 11. CDR1 is SGHKS and CDR2 is YYEKEE in the germline V gene (reference sequence). The CDR3 is 16 amino acids. CDR3 in amino acids: CASSPGQGARPSEAFF. CDR3 DNA: TGTGCCAGCAGCCCCGGACAGGGGGCGCGTCCATCTGAAGCTTTCTTT.